This T cell receptor (beta chain) comes out of a study of Ad26.COV2.S vaccination and SARS-CoV-2 variants. The treatment denotes: 15 to 20 received Ad26.COV2.S at low or high dose, single or two shots; about 5 received placebo; per-sample allocation not given. Sampling was performed 63 days after the first vaccine or placebo injection. V lost 3 bases and J lost 5, with 4 bases in between. The CDR3 loop spans 11 amino acids. Per germline, CDR1 LGHDT and CDR2 YNNKEL (reference sequence). The assay was immunoSEQ multiplex PCR, and TCRdb's table has in-frame clones only and misses some. The table has 350,000 to 400,000 clones, about 88% seen once.

This clonotype was sampled from a person between 18 and 60 years old who received the Ad26.COV2.S COVID-19 vaccine or a placebo. This sequence joins TRBV3-1 (or the pseudogene TRBV3-2) and TRBJ2-5; no definite D call. The source material was peripheral blood, sampled in a trial of Ad26.COV2.S vaccine versus placebo. CDR3 region: CASSHRETQYF. CDR3 coding DNA: TGTGCCAGCAGCCATAGGGAGACCCAGTACTTC.